This T cell receptor beta chain was captured in a study of blood T cell repertoires in COVID-19. Participants' own reports of clinical history determined their cohort assignment. In the original analysis: Estimates of nucleated cell counts were drawn from the amplification of reference gene primers. Using immunoSEQ multiplex PCR, the repertoire was profiled, and TCRdb retains in-frame clones only, with some absent. That table gives V, J and clone size, and the DNA gave D and trimming. The sample yields about 130,000 clones, 65% to 90% seen once. The CDR3 is 15 amino acids. The germline V gene has CDR1 SGHAT and CDR2 FQNNGV. Trimming pared 1 base from V and 2 bases from J, leaving 8 bases between.

The sample was PBMCs or T cells enriched from blood (not recorded which). The sequence came from a woman between 45 and 65 years old who had recovered from COVID-19. The chain is built from TRBV11-2 and TRBJ2-2; D not resolved. The CDR3 loop reads CASSLGAYNTGELFF. As DNA, the CDR3 is TGTGCCAGCAGCTTAGGCGCCTATAACACCGGGGAGCTGTTTTTT.